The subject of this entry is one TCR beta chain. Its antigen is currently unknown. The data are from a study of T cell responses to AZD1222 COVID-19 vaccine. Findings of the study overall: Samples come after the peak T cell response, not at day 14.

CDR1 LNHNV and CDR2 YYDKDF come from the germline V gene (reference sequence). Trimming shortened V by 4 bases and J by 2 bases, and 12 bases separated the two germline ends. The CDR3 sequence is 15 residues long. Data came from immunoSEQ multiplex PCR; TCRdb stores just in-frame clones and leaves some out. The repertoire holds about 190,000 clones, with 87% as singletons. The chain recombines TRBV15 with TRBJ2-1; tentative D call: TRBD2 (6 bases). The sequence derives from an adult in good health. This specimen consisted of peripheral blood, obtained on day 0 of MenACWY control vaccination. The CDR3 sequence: CATSTAGTTYNEQFF. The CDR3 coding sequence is TGTGCCACCAGCACGGCGGGGACGACCTACAATGAGCAGTTCTTC.